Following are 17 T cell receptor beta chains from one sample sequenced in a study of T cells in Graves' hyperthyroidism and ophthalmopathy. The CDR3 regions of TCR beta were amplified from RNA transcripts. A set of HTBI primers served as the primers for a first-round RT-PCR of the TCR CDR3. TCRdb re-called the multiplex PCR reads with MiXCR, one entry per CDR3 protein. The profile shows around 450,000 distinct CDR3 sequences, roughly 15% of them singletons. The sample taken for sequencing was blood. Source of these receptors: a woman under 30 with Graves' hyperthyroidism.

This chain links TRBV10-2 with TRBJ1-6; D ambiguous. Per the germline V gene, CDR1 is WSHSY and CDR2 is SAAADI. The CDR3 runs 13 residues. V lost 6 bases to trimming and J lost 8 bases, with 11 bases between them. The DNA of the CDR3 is TGCGCCAGCAGAGTTACCCTTTATTCACCCCTCCACTTT. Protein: CASRVTLYSPLHF.

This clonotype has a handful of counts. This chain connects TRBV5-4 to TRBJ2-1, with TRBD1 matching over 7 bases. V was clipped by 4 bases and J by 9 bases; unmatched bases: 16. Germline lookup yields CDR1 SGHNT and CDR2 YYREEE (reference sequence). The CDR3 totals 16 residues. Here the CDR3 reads CASSPNPDRALSEQFF. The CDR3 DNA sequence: TGTGCCAGCAGCCCCAATCCCGACAGGGCCCTATCTGAGCAGTTCTTC. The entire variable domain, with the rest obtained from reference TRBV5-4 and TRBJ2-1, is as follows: ETGVTQSPTHLIKTRGQQVTLRCSSQSGHNTVSWYQQALGQGPQFIFQYYREEENGRGNFPPRFSGLQFPNYSSELNVNALELDDSALYLCASSPNPDRALSEQFFGPGTRLTVL.

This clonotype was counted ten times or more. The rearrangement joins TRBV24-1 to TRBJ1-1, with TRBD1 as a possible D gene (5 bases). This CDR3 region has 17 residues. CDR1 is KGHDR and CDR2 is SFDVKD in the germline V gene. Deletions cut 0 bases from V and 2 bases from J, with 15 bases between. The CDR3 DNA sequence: TGTGCCACCAGTGATTTGAGGCCAGGGACCGATAACACTGAAGCTTTCTTT. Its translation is CATSDLRPGTDNTEAFF.

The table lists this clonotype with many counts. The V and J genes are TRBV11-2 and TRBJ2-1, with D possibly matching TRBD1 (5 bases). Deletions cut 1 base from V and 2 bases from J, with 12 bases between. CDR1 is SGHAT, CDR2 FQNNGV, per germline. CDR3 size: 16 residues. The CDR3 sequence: CASSLGVRAPYNEQFF. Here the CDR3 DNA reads TGTGCCAGCAGCTTAGGGGTCAGGGCCCCCTACAATGAGCAGTTCTTC.

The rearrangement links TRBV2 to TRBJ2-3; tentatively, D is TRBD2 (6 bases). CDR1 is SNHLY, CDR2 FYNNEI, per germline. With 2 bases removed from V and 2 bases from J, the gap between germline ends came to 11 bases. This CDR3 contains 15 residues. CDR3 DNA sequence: TGTGCCAGCAGTGAAATCGGGCGGGACACAGATACGCAGTATTTT. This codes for CASSEIGRDTDTQYF.

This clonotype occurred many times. In DNA, the CDR3 is TGTGCCAGCAGCGGGCCGGGACTAGCGGGAGAAGAGACCCAGTACTTC. Translated, it gives CASSGPGLAGEETQYF. The rearrangement links TRBV11-3 to TRBJ2-5, with 14 bases aligning to TRBD2. The V gene end was trimmed by 5 bases and the J gene end by 3 bases; junction bases not matched to a gene: 5. The CDR3 totals 16 residues. Germline loops: CDR1 SGHNT, CDR2 YENEEA.

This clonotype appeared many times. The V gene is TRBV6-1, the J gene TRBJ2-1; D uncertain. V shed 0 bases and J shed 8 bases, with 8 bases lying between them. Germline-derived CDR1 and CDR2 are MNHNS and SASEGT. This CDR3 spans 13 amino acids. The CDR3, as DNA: TGTGCCAGCAGTGAAGCCTTGTACGATGAGCAGTTCTTC. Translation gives CASSEALYDEQFF.

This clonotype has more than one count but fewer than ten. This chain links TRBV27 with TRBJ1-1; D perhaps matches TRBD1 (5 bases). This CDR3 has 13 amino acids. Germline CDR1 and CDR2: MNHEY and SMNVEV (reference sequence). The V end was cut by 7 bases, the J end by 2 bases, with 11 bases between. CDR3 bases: TGTGCCAGCACTGACAGACGAAACACTGAAGCTTTCTTT. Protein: CASTDRRNTEAFF.

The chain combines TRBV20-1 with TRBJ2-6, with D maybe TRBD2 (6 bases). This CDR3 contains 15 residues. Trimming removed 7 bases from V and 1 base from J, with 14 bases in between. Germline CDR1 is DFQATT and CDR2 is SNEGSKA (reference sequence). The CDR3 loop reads CSVRTGESGANVLTF. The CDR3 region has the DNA TGCAGTGTACGTACGGGGGAATCTGGGGCCAACGTCCTGACTTTC.

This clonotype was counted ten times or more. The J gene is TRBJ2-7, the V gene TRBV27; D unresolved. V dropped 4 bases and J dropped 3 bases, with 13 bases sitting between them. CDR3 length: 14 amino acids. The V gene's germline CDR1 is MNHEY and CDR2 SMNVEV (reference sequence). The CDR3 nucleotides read TGTGCCAGCAGTTGGAGAGCGCAGAACTACGAGCAGTACTTC. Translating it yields CASSWRAQNYEQYF.

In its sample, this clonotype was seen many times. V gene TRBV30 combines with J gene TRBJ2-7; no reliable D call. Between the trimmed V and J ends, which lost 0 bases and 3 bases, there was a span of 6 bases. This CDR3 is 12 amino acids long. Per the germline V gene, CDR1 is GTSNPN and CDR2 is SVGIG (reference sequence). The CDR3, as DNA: TGTGCCTGGAGTGTAATCCACTACGAGCAGTACTTC. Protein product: CAWSVIHYEQYF.

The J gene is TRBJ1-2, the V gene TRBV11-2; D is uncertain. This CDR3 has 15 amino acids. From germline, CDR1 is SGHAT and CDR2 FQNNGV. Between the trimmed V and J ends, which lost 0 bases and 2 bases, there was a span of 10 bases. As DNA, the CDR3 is TGTGCCAGCAGCTTAGATCCCGGCGGAAACTATGGCTACACCTTC. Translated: CASSLDPGGNYGYTF.

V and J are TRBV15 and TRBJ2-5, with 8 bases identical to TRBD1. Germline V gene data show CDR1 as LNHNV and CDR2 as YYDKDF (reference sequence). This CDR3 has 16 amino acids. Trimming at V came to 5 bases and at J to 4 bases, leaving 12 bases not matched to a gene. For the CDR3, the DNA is TGTGCCACCAGCGGGGACAGGCCTTACTCCAGAGAGACCCAGTACTTC. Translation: CATSGDRPYSRETQYF.

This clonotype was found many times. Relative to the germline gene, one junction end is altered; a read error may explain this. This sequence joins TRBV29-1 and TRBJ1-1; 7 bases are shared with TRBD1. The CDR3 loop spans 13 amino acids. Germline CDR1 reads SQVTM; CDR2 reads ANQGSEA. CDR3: CSVEEGARTEAFF. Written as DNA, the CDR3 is TGCAGCGTCGAAGAGGGGGCCAGGACTGAAGCTTTCTTT.

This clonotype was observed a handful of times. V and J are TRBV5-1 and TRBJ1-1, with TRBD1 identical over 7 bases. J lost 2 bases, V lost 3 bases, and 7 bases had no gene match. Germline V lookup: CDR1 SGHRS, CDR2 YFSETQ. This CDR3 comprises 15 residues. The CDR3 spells CASSSPQGVNTEAFF. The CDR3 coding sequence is TGCGCCAGCAGCTCCCCCCAGGGGGTAAACACTGAAGCTTTCTTT.

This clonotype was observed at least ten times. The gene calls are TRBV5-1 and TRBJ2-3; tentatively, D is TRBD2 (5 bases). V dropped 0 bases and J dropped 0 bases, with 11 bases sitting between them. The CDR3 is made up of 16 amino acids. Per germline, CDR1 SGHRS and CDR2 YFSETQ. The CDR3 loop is CASSLAGGPSTDTQYF. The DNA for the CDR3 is TGCGCCAGCAGCTTGGCAGGCGGGCCTAGCACAGATACGCAGTATTTT. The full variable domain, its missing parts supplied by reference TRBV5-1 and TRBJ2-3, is KAGVTQTPRYLIKTRGQQVTLSCSPISGHRSVSWYQQTPGQGLQFLFEYFSETQRNKGNFPGRFSGRQFSNSRSEMNVSTLELGDSALYLCASSLAGGPSTDTQYFGPGTRLTVL.

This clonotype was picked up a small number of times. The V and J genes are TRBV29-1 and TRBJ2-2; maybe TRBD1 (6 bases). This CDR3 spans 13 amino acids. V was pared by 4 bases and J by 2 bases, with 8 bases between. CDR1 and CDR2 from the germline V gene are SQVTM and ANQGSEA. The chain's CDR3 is CSVGQVNTGELFF. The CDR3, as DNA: TGCAGCGTTGGACAGGTTAACACCGGGGAGCTGTTTTTT.